The present T cell receptor (beta chain) was sequenced within a study of T-cell reconstitution after alpha-beta-depleted transplantation in children. In germline, CDR1 is LNHNV, CDR2 YYDKDF (reference sequence). The CDR3 extends over 17 amino acids. V shed 1 base and J shed 5 bases, with 17 bases lying between them. The library targeted TCRbeta and was prepared with unique molecular identifiers. Using its own MiXCR run on the PCR reads, TCRdb lists one record per CDR3 protein. The top ten clones hold 11% to 15% of a sample with 450,000 to 550,000 distinct CDR3 sequences, 9.5% to 12% of them seen once. A word on this clonotype: Antigen unknown.

Study-level results: Expanded graft clones, several hundred of them, were reportedly the source of alpha-beta T cells about two months after transplant.

V is TRBV15 and J is TRBJ2-2; possibly TRBD1 for D (6 bases). The sequence derives from a female patient aged 2-10 years who had a stem cell transplant for aplastic anemia, so the T cells may come from the graft donor. The source material was PBMCs, mostly from graft donor cells, sampled 180 days after TCRalphabeta/CD19-depleted stem cell transplant. This CDR3 reads CATSRARRGGWTGELFF. CDR3 nucleotides: TGTGCCACCAGCAGAGCGAGGAGAGGGGGTTGGACCGGGGAGCTGTTTTTT. The variable domain in full, with the rest retrieved from reference TRBV15 and TRBJ2-2, is DAMVIQNPRYQVTQFGKPVTLSCSQTLNHNVMYWYQQKSSQAPKLLFHYYDKDFNNEADTPDNFQSRRPNTSFCFLDIRSPGLGDTAMYLCATSRARRGGWTGELFFGEGSRLTVL.